These 19 T cell receptor beta chains share one sample of origin, sequenced in a study of identical twins. TCRdb re-derived calls from the 5' RACE reads in MiXCR, one entry per CDR3 protein. Of 700,000 or so distinct CDR3 sequences listed, about 9.4% are singletons. The sample was also reused in another study, on yellow fever vaccine responses in identical twins.

Sequencing was performed on PBMCs. These receptors were collected from a woman aged 18 to 35 in good health.

This clonotype came up many times. The chain recombines TRBV12-3 or TRBV12-4 with TRBJ1-4; D is uncertain. This CDR3 has 15 amino acids. V was shortened by 4 bases and J by 2 bases, with 11 bases between the two germline ends. CDR3 loop: CASSSRTDTNEKLFF. CDR3 DNA sequence: TGTGCCAGCAGTTCACGGACGGATACTAATGAAAAACTGTTTTTT.

This clonotype was detected only a few times. The chain combines TRBV28 with TRBJ2-3, with unresolved D. The CDR3 has 13 residues. The germline CDR1 and CDR2 sequences are MDHEN and SYDVKM. Trimming removed 4 bases from V and 8 bases from J, with 13 bases in between. The CDR3 nucleotides read TGTGCCAGCAGTTCGGGTCTGCCGGGTACGCAGTATTTT. The encoded protein is CASSSGLPGTQYF.

The table lists this clonotype with many counts. The chain recombines TRBV3-1 with TRBJ2-2; D is unresolved. The CDR3 covers 17 residues. The germline gives CDR1 LGHDT, CDR2 YNNKEL (reference sequence). Trimming stripped 0 bases from V and 2 bases from J, with 13 bases between. CDR3 nucleotides: TGTGCCAGCAGCCAAGAAAGGAATAAGGGAAACACCGGGGAGCTGTTTTTT. Protein sequence: CASSQERNKGNTGELFF. Variable domain in full (rest from reference TRBV3-1 and TRBJ2-2): DTAVSQTPKYLVTQMGNDKSIKCEQNLGHDTMYWYKQDSKKFLKIMFSYNNKELIINETVPNRFSPKSPDKAHLNLHINSLELGDSAVYFCASSQERNKGNTGELFFGEGSRLTVL.

This clonotype was counted a few times. The CDR3 sequence: CASSQGGLAGRLGETQYF. The CDR3 DNA is TGTGCCAGCAGCCAAGGGGGATTAGCGGGAAGGTTAGGAGAGACCCAGTACTTC. This sequence joins TRBV3-1 and TRBJ2-5; 8 bases map to TRBD2. CDR1 and CDR2 (germline): LGHDT, YNNKEL (reference sequence). The CDR3 spans 18 residues. J was trimmed by 4 bases and V by 1 base; bases with no gene match: 14.

This clonotype was counted ten times or more. The chain joins TRBV29-1 to TRBJ2-1, with 8 bases lining up with TRBD2. This CDR3 comprises 15 residues. V was clipped by 6 bases and J by 1 base; unmatched bases: 8. Germline CDR1 SQVTM, CDR2 ANQGSEA. The CDR3 loop reads CSVKESGRSYNEQFF. As DNA, the CDR3 is TGCAGCGTAAAAGAGAGCGGGAGATCCTACAATGAGCAGTTCTTC.

This clonotype was seen ten or more times. The J gene is TRBJ2-3, the V gene TRBV4-1; the D is unclear. This CDR3 region has 13 residues. Germline V gives CDR1 MGHRA, CDR2 YSYEKL. V dropped 4 bases and J dropped 6 bases, with 11 bases sitting between them. CDR3 region: CASSRIRSDTQYF. CDR3 DNA: TGCGCCAGCAGCCGGATCAGAAGTGATACGCAGTATTTT.

This clonotype came up a few times. This CDR3 reads CSARVTQGVSPLHF. The CDR3 DNA reads as TGCAGTGCTAGAGTGACTCAGGGGGTTTCACCCCTCCACTTT. The chain employs TRBV20-1 and TRBJ1-6; 7 nucleotides align to TRBD1. With V trimmed by 1 base and J by 9 bases, 6 bases remained unmatched. Germline lookup yields CDR1 DFQATT and CDR2 SNEGSKA (reference sequence). The CDR3 consists of 14 residues.

This clonotype occurred many times. The J gene is TRBJ1-2, the V gene TRBV7-2; D is ambiguous. CDR1 is SGHTA, CDR2 FQGNSA, per germline. V was pared by 4 bases and J by 5 bases, with 2 bases between. This CDR3 has 10 amino acids. Here the CDR3 reads CASSSYGYTF. The CDR3, as DNA: TGTGCCAGCAGCTCTTATGGCTACACCTTC. The variable domain in full, with the rest retrieved from reference TRBV7-2 and TRBJ1-2, is GAGVSQSPSNKVTEKGKDVELRCDPISGHTALYWYRQSLGQGLEFLIYFQGNSAPDKSGLPSDRFSAERTGGSVSTLTIQRTQQEDSAVYLCASSSYGYTFGSGTRLTVV.

This clonotype was counted between two and nine times. The chain uses TRBV6-2 or TRBV6-3 and TRBJ2-7; D ambiguous. CDR3 length: 16 residues. V lost 2 bases and J 0 bases, leaving 14 bases between the germline ends. Germline V CDR1 and CDR2: MNHEY, SVGEGT. CDR3 loop: CASSYPSRGPSYEQYF. The CDR3, as DNA: TGTGCCAGCAGTTACCCCAGCCGAGGCCCCTCCTACGAGCAGTACTTC.

The chain employs TRBV7-6 and TRBJ2-7, with D maybe TRBD2 (6 bases). V lost 5 bases and J 2 bases, leaving 16 bases between the germline ends. CDR3 length: 15 residues. Germline CDR1 is SGHVS and CDR2 is FNYEAQ. The CDR3 DNA sequence: TGTGCCAGCAGCCCATCCGGGACTTTCCCCTACGAGCAGTACTTC. Residues: CASSPSGTFPYEQYF.

The V gene is TRBV7-9, the J gene TRBJ2-5, with TRBD1 identical over 10 bases. Germline assignment: CDR1 SEHNR and CDR2 FQNEAQ (reference sequence). CDR3 length: 15 residues. The trim removed 5 bases at V and 5 bases at J, leaving 8 bases unmatched. The CDR3 DNA reads TGTGCCAGCAGCCAAGAGGGACAGGGGTGGGAGACCCAGTACTTC. It codes for CASSQEGQGWETQYF.

There are a few counts of this clonotype. For the CDR3, the DNA is TGTGCCAGCAGGCACCCCTCTAGCGGGGGGGCCAATGAGCAGTTCTTC. Its translation is CASRHPSSGGANEQFF. The V gene is TRBV6-2 or TRBV6-3, the J gene TRBJ2-1, with TRBD2 identical over 12 bases. Germline V gives CDR1 MNHEY, CDR2 SVGEGT. J lost 6 bases, V lost 6 bases, and 9 bases had no gene match. The CDR3 has 16 amino acids.

The table lists this clonotype with many counts. CDR3 sequence: CASSTATYEQYF. The CDR3 DNA follows: TGTGCCAGCAGCACAGCTACCTACGAGCAGTACTTC. The J gene is TRBJ2-7, the V gene TRBV7-9; D is unresolved. The V gene lost 5 bases and the J gene lost 2 bases, with 7 bases spanning the gap. CDR3 size: 12 residues. Germline assignment: CDR1 SEHNR and CDR2 FQNEAQ (reference sequence).

V usage is TRBV5-1 and J usage is TRBJ2-1; either TRBD1 or TRBD2 may supply D (5 bases each). Looked up from germline, CDR1 is SGHRS and CDR2 is YFSETQ. V was shortened by 0 bases and J by 4 bases, with 14 bases between the two germline ends. This CDR3 region has 16 residues. The CDR3 DNA reads TGCGCCAGCAGCTTGGTATACGGGGCCCTATACAATGAGCAGTTCTTC. Its translation is CASSLVYGALYNEQFF.

This chain connects TRBV3-1 to TRBJ1-2, with D possibly TRBD1 on 5 matching bases. Germline V lookup: CDR1 LGHDT, CDR2 YNNKEL (reference sequence). Trimming took off 1 base at V and 4 bases at J, with 7 bases between the two ends. The CDR3 is 13 amino acids. CDR3: CASSQGRGYGYTF. The CDR3 bases are TGTGCCAGCAGCCAAGGAAGGGGCTATGGCTACACCTTC.

This clonotype was detected ten times or more. Written as DNA, the CDR3 is TGTGCCTGTTCTAGGGGGGAAGATACGCAGTATTTT. Translation: CACSRGEDTQYF. This rearrangement joins TRBV30 to TRBJ2-3; either TRBD1 or TRBD2 may fit D (6 bases each). The V end lost 6 bases, the J end lost 5 bases, and 12 bases lay between the germline ends. Germline V gives CDR1 GTSNPN, CDR2 SVGIG (reference sequence). The CDR3 is 12 amino acids.

The table lists this clonotype with many counts. CDR3 residues: CASSPDRDYGYTF. CDR3 bases: TGTGCCAGCAGCCCGGACAGGGACTATGGCTACACCTTC. This chain connects TRBV7-2 to TRBJ1-2; 8 bases are shared with TRBD1. Germline-derived CDR1 and CDR2 are SGHTA and FQGNSA. Losses at the gene ends were 5 bases for V and 3 bases for J; bases not matched to a gene: 2. The CDR3 sequence is 13 residues long. The full variable domain, with the rest looked up from reference TRBV7-2 and TRBJ1-2, is GAGVSQSPSNKVTEKGKDVELRCDPISGHTALYWYRQSLGQGLEFLIYFQGNSAPDKSGLPSDRFSAERTGGSVSTLTIQRTQQEDSAVYLCASSPDRDYGYTFGSGTRLTVV.

The rearrangement joins TRBV25-1 to TRBJ2-7, with no clear D. This CDR3 has 15 amino acids. With 2 bases removed from V and 4 bases from J, the gap between germline ends came to 15 bases. Germline lookup yields CDR1 MGHDK and CDR2 SYGVNS. The CDR3 DNA reads TGTGCCAGCAGTGAACCGACGAGCAGAAGTTACGAGCAGTACTTC. It translates to CASSEPTSRSYEQYF.

As DNA, the CDR3 is TGCGCCAGCAGCGTCGGGGCCTCCACAGATACGCAGTATTTT. It is translated as CASSVGASTDTQYF. The genes are TRBV5-1 and TRBJ2-3; the D call may be TRBD1 or TRBD2 (5 bases each). Trimming stripped 4 bases from V and 2 bases from J, with 11 bases between. Germline loops: CDR1 SGHRS, CDR2 YFSETQ. The CDR3 runs to 14 residues. The variable domain in full, completed from reference TRBV5-1 and TRBJ2-3, reads KAGVTQTPRYLIKTRGQQVTLSCSPISGHRSVSWYQQTPGQGLQFLFEYFSETQRNKGNFPGRFSGRQFSNSRSEMNVSTLELGDSALYLCASSVGASTDTQYFGPGTRLTVL.